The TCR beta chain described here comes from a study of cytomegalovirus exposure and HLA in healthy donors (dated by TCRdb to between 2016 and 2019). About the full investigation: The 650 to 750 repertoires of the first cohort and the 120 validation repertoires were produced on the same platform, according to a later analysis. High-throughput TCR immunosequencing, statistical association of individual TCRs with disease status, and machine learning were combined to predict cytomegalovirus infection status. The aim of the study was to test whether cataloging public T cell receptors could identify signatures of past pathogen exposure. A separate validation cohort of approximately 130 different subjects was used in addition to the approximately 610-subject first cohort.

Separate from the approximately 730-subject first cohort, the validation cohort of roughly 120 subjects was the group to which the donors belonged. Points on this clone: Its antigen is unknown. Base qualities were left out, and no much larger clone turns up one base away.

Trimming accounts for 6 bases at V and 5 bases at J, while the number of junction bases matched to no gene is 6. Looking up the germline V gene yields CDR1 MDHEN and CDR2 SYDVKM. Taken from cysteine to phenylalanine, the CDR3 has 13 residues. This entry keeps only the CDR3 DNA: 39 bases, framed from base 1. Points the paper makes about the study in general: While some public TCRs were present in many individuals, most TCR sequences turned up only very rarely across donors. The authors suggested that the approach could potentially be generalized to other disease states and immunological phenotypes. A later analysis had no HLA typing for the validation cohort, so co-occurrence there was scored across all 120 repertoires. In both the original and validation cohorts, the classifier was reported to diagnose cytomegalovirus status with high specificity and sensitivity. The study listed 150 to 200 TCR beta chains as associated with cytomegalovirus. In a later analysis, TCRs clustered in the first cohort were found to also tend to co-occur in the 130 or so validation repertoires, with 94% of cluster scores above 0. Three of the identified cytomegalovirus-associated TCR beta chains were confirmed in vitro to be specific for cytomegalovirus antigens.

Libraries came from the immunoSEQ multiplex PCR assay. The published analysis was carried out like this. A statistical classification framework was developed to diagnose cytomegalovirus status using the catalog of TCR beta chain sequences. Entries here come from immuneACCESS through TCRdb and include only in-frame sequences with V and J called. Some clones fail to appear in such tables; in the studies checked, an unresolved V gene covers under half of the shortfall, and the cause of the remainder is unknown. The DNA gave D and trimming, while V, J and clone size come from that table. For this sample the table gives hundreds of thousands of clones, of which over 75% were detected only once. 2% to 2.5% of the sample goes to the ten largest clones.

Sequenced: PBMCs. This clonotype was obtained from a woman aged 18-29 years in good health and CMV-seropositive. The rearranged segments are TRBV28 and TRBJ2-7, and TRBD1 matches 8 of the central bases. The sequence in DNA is TGTGCCAGCAGCCTGACAGGGGTGGACGAGCAGTACTTC. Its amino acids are CASSLTGVDEQYF.